A selection of T cell receptor beta chains follows, all from one sample in a study of CD8 T cells in ankylosing spondylitis. TCRdb recomputed calls from the 5' RACE reads with MiXCR, one row per CDR3 protein. The sample has hundreds of thousands of distinct CDR3 sequences, approximately 9% seen once. What was sequenced was blood, either unsorted or a sorted T cell fraction (not recorded which). Receptor source: a male donor with ankylosing spondylitis or in good health (not recorded which). CDR3s include the opening cysteine and the closing phenylalanine or tryptophan. A D gene is named only where the DNA matches it firmly. For some rows the clone size is stated as once, few or many, or as a class when expanded; others skip it.

j_call v_call d_call clone_size cdr3_aa cdr3_nt
TRBJ1-1 TRBV3-1 . . CASAGPEAFF TGTGCCAGTGCGGGCCCAGAGGCTTTCTTT
TRBJ2-7 TRBV27 TRBD2 many CASKRQFGLAEFKTYEQYF TGTGCGAGCAAGAGGCAGTTTGGACTAGCGGAGTTTAAAACCTACGAGCAGTACTTC
TRBJ2-3 TRBV30 . . CAWSVLGRGTDTQYF TGTGCCTGGAGTGTACTAGGCAGGGGAACAGATACGCAGTATTTT
TRBJ1-3 TRBV20-1 . many CSAPDHRAGNTIYF TGCAGTGCCCCCGACCACAGGGCTGGAAACACCATATATTTT
TRBJ1-4 TRBV12-3/TRBV12-4 . many CASSLEWGATNEKLFF TGTGCCAGCAGTTTAGAGTGGGGGGCAACTAATGAAAAACTGTTTTTT
TRBJ1-1 TRBV9 . many CASSFLEGHRENTEAFF TGTGCCAGCAGCTTCCTGGAAGGTCACAGGGAGAACACTGAAGCTTTCTTT
TRBJ2-3 TRBV7-2 . few CASSSLQASTDTQYF TGTGCCAGCAGCTCCCTTCAAGCTAGCACAGATACGCAGTATTTT
TRBJ1-1 TRBV7-9 . few CASSLEGAFF TGTGCCAGCAGCTTAGAGGGGGCTTTCTTT
TRBJ2-7 TRBV12-3/TRBV12-4 . many CASSYVGRVYEQYF TGTGCCAGCAGTTATGTGGGCAGAGTCTACGAGCAGTACTTC
TRBJ2-3 TRBV5-1 TRBD2 . CASSFGLGLVTNTDTQYF TGCGCCAGCAGCTTCGGACTGGGACTAGTCACTAACACAGATACGCAGTATTTT
TRBJ1-2 TRBV4-1 . many CASSQEGQSYGYTF TGCGCCAGCAGCCAAGAGGGCCAGAGCTATGGCTACACCTTC
TRBJ2-3 TRBV7-7 . many CASSLAASTTDTQYF TGTGCTAGCAGCTTAGCCGCCTCAACCACAGATACGCAGTATTTT
TRBJ2-1 TRBV7-8 TRBD2 many CASSSSLARDEQFF TGTGCCAGCAGCTCATCACTAGCGAGGGATGAGCAGTTCTTC
TRBJ2-1 TRBV20-1 . many CSARDWRQVTDEQFF TGCAGTGCTAGAGATTGGAGACAGGTAACGGATGAGCAGTTCTTC
TRBJ1-6 TRBV5-1 TRBD1 many CASSSTGLNSPLHF TGCGCCAGCAGCTCGACAGGGTTAAATTCACCCCTCCACTTT
TRBJ2-7 TRBV7-2 . many CASSLARGGGVYEQYF TGTGCCAGCAGCTTAGCGCGAGGGGGGGGCGTTTACGAGCAGTACTTC
TRBJ2-5 TRBV29-1 TRBD1 . CSVTPGGRETQYF TGCAGCGTTACCCCAGGGGGACGAGAGACCCAGTACTTC
TRBJ2-3 TRBV10-3 . many CAINRNAADTQYF TGTGCCATCAACCGAAACGCCGCAGATACGCAGTATTTT
TRBJ2-1 TRBV7-2 TRBD2 many CASSFGLAGDPRNEQFF TGTGCCAGCAGCTTCGGACTAGCGGGGGACCCTAGAAATGAGCAGTTCTTC
TRBJ2-7 TRBV12-5 TRBD1 many CASGPDRGYEQYF TGTGCTAGTGGTCCGGACAGGGGCTACGAGCAGTACTTC
TRBJ1-6 TRBV7-2 . . CASSRYTNSPLHF TGTGCCAGCAGCAGATACACGAATTCACCCCTCCACTTT
TRBJ2-3 TRBV7-2 TRBD2 . CASSSRTSTSTDTQYF TGTGCCAGCAGCTCCAGGACTAGCACTAGCACAGATACGCAGTATTTT
TRBJ1-1 TRBV28 . many CASSSRYSEAFF TGTGCCAGCAGTTCCCGATACTCTGAAGCTTTCTTT
TRBJ2-7 TRBV28 TRBD2 many CASSSSVGGYEQYF TGTGCCAGCAGTTCCTCTGTGGGGGGGTACGAGCAGTACTTC
TRBJ2-3 TRBV9 TRBD2 many CASSVGTSGFTDTQYF TGTGCCAGCAGCGTCGGGACTAGCGGGTTCACAGATACGCAGTATTTT
TRBJ1-2 TRBV5-1 . many CASSLNTAYGYTF TGCGCCAGCAGCTTGAATACAGCCTATGGCTACACCTTC
TRBJ2-7 TRBV6-2/TRBV6-3 . many CASSYPGGGIYEQYF TGTGCCAGCAGTTACCCCGGAGGGGGGATATACGAGCAGTACTTC
TRBJ2-3 TRBV20-1 TRBD1 many CSAPRRDRDSDTQYF TGCAGTGCTCCTCGGCGGGACAGGGACTCAGATACGCAGTATTTT
TRBJ2-4 TRBV20-1 . many CSARDRDIQYF TGCAGTGCTAGAGACAGGGACATTCAGTACTTC
TRBJ1-2 TRBV20-1 TRBD1 many CSARDRGLNYGYTF TGCAGTGCTAGGGACAGGGGCTTAAACTATGGCTACACCTTC
TRBJ2-7 TRBV7-9 . many CASSLTYEQYF TGTGCCAGCAGCTTAACCTACGAGCAGTACTTC
TRBJ2-5 TRBV5-1 TRBD2 few CASSLGAGLAQETQYF TGCGCCAGCAGCTTGGGGGCCGGACTAGCCCAAGAGACCCAGTACTTC
TRBJ1-1 TRBV20-1 TRBD1 . CSARTKLRSRDRGPYTEAFF TGCAGTGCTAGGACCAAACTCAGGTCCCGGGACAGGGGCCCGTACACTGAAGCTTTCTTT
TRBJ2-5 TRBV7-9 . many CASSLEGIQETQYF TGTGCCAGCAGCTTAGAGGGGATCCAAGAGACCCAGTACTTC
TRBJ2-2 TRBV29-1 . many CSVEQGLTGELFF TGCAGCGTTGAACAGGGTTTAACCGGGGAGCTGTTTTTT
TRBJ2-3 TRBV12-3/TRBV12-4 . few CASSLQDRRADTQYF TGTGCCAGCAGTTTACAGGACAGGAGGGCAGATACGCAGTATTTT
TRBJ1-2 TRBV7-2 . few CASSLEVSNYGYTF TGTGCCAGCAGCTTAGAAGTTTCTAACTATGGCTACACCTTC
TRBJ1-1 TRBV30 TRBD1 . CAWRGRQGARNTEAFF TGTGCCTGGAGGGGCCGTCAGGGGGCTAGGAACACTGAAGCTTTCTTT
TRBJ2-1 TRBV7-7 . many CASSDTRAGNNEQFF TGTGCTAGCAGCGATACGAGGGCGGGCAACAATGAGCAGTTCTTC
TRBJ2-7 TRBV4-3 TRBD2 many CASSRGMASGRVLDEQYF TGCGCCAGCAGTCGCGGGATGGCTAGCGGGAGGGTACTCGACGAGCAGTACTTC
TRBJ1-1 TRBV5-1 TRBD1 many CASSSQGATRSGETEAFF TGCGCCAGCAGCTCTCAGGGGGCTACCCGCTCAGGGGAAACTGAAGCTTTCTTT
TRBJ2-3 TRBV12-3/TRBV12-4 TRBD2 many CASSFRGGFKADTQYF TGTGCCAGCAGCTTCCGGGGAGGGTTCAAGGCAGATACGCAGTATTTT
TRBJ2-1 TRBV20-1 TRBD2 many CSARDLRAGGPTGEQFF TGCAGTGCTAGAGATCTAAGGGCGGGAGGGCCTACCGGTGAGCAGTTCTTC